The source of this T cell receptor (beta chain) is a study of blood T cell repertoires in COVID-19. Overall study context: The United States, Italy and Spain supplied acute and convalescent COVID-19 samples. PBMCs, B-cell-depleted T cells, or T cells were the source of the cDNA or gDNA that made up the material.

Produced via immunoSEQ multiplex PCR; TCRdb's table is partial and in-frame only. The table includes over 200,000 clones, roughly 87% detected once. Looked up from germline, CDR1 is SEHNR and CDR2 is FQNEAQ (reference sequence). Trimming removed 2 bases from V and 4 bases from J; junction bases left unmatched: 3. The CDR3 has 15 residues. V is TRBV7-9 and J is TRBJ1-5; TRBD1 aligns across 9 bases. What was sequenced was peripheral blood. This clonotype originated in a man aged 35-49 years with active or convalescent COVID-19. The CDR3 sequence is CASSLWDRDNQPQHF. CDR3 in DNA: TGTGCCAGCAGCTTATGGGACAGGGATAATCAGCCCCAGCATTTT.